This T cell receptor (beta chain) was captured in a study of OX40 agonist ivuxolimab in advanced cancers. Overall study: Patients in dose escalation had liver, melanoma, kidney or head and neck cancers. Of mixed ages from roughly 23 to 85 and averaging approximately 60 years, the group was about 80% male. Partial responses were achieved by three patients, of whom one had hepatocellular carcinoma and two had cutaneous melanoma.

Assay: immunoSEQ multiplex PCR; the TCRdb copy retains only in-frame clones and omits some. The repertoire holds roughly 79,000 clones, 70% to 90% seen once, with 17% in the top ten. Regarding the study as a whole: The antigen specificity of the peripheral T cells (those that were expanded) was not determined.

To note about this clone: Its target is not known.

This CDR3 has 14 residues. With 6 bases removed from V and 2 bases from J, the gap between germline ends came to 14 bases. Germline CDR1 SNHLY, CDR2 FYNNEI. Material: CD4+ or CD8+ T cells sorted from blood, obtained in a trial of the OX40 agonist ivuxolimab. The source is an adult with an advanced solid tumor such as melanoma, head and neck, liver or kidney cancer. The rearrangement links TRBV2 to TRBJ2-7; a weak D match, TRBD2 (7 bases). Here the CDR3 DNA reads TGTGCCAGCAGGGCGGGGGCCGGGCCCTACGAGCAGTACTTC. Residues: CASRAGAGPYEQYF.